This T cell receptor beta chain is drawn from a study of neurological immune-mediated disorders. The study drew its healthy controls from blood bank volunteers in Maryland, USA. The sorted libraries were made from some 1 million CD4+ or CD8+ T cells. MiXCR, applied by TCRdb to the 5' RACE reads, yields one record per CDR3 protein. This sample has about 30,000 distinct CDR3 sequences, with about 6% found just once. This clonotype was recorded many times. CDR1 and CDR2 from the germline V gene are SGHDT and YYEEEE. The CDR3 loop spans 12 amino acids. Trimming shortened V by 8 bases and J by 1 base, and 9 bases separated the two germline ends.

The sequence was collected from a woman aged 45-65 years in good health. This chain joins TRBV5-6 and TRBJ1-1; possible D gene TRBD1, 5 bases. The sample comprised CD4+ T cells from blood. The DNA of the CDR3 is TGTGCCAGGCGACAGCAGAACACTGAAGCTTTCTTT. Its translation: CARRQQNTEAFF.